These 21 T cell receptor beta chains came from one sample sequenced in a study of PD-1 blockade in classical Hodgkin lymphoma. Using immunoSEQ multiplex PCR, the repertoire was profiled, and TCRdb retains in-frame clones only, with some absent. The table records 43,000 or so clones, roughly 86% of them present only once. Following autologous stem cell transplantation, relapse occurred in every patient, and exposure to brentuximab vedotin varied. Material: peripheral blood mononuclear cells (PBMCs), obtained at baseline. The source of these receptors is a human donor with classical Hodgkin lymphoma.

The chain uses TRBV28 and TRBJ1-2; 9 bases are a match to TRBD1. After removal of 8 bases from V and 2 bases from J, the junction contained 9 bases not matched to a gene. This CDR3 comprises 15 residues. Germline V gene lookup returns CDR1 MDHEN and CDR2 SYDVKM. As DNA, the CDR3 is TGTGCCAGCCAATGGGGACAGGGAAGAAACTATGGCTACACCTTC. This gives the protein CASQWGQGRNYGYTF.

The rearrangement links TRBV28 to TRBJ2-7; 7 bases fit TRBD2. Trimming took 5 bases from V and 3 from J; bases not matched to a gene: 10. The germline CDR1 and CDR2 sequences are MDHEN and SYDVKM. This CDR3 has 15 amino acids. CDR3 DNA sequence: TGTGCCAGCAGTCCTATAGCCGGCGGGGGCTACGAGCAGTACTTC. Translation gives CASSPIAGGGYEQYF.

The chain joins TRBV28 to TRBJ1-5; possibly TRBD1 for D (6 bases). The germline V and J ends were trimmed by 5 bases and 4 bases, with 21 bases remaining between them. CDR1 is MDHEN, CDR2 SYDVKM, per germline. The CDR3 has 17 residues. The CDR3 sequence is CASSLTVDRGLNQPQHF. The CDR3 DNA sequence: TGTGCCAGCAGTCTGACGGTGGACAGAGGCCTAAATCAGCCCCAGCATTTT.

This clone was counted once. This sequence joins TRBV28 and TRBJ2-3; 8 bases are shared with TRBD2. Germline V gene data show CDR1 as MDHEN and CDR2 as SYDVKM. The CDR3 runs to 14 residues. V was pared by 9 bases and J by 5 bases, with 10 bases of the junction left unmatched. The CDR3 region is CASNNGGRKDTQYF. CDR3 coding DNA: TGTGCCAGTAACAACGGCGGGAGGAAAGATACGCAGTATTTT. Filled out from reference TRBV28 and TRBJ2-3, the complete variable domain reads DVKVTQSSRYLVKRTGEKVFLECVQDMDHENMFWYRQDPGLGLRLIYFSYDVKMKEKGDIPEGYSVSREKKERFSLILESASTNQTSMYLCASNNGGRKDTQYFGPGTRLTVL.

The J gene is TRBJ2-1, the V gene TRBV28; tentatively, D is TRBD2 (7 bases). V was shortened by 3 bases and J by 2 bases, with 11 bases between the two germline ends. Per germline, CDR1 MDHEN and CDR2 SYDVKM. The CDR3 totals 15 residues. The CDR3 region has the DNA TGTGCCAGCAGTTTCCGGGGGGCCACCTACAATGAGCAGTTCTTC. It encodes CASSFRGATYNEQFF.

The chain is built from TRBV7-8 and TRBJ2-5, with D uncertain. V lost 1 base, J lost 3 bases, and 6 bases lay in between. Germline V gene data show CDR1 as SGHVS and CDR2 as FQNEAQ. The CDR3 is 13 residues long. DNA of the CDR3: TGTGCCAGCAGCTTAGGTTTAGAAGAGACCCAGTACTTC. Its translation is CASSLGLEETQYF.

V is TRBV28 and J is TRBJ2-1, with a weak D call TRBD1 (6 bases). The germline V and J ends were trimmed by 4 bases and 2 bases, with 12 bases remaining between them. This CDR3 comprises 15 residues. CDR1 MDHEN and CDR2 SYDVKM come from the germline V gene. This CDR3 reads CASSSGQLTYNEQFF. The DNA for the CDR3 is TGTGCCAGCAGTTCCGGACAGCTCACCTACAATGAGCAGTTCTTC.

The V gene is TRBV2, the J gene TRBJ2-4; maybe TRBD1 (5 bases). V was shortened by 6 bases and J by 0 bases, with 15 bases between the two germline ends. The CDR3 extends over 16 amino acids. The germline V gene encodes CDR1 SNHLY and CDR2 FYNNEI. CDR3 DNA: TGTGCCAGCAGCCGACAGTTTTCCCTAGCCAAAAACATTCAGTACTTC. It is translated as CASSRQFSLAKNIQYF.

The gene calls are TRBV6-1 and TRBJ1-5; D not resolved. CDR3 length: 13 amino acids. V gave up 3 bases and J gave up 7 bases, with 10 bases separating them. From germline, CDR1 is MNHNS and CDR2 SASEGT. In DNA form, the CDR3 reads TGTGCCAGCAGTGAGTCAGCTGAGCAGCCCCAGCATTTT. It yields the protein CASSESAEQPQHF.

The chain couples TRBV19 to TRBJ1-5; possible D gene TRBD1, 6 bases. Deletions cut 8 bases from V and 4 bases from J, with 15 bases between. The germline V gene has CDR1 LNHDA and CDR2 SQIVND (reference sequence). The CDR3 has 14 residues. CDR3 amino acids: CASSNRAENQPQHF. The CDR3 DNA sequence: TGTGCCAGTTCGAACAGGGCGGAGAATCAGCCCCAGCATTTT.

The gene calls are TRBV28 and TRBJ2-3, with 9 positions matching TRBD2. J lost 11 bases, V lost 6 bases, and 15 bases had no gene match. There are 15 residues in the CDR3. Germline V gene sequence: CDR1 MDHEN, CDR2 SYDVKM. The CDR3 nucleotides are TGTGCCAGCAGCGCTACTAGCGGGTCAAGTAAAGGGCAGTATTTT. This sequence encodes CASSATSGSSKGQYF.

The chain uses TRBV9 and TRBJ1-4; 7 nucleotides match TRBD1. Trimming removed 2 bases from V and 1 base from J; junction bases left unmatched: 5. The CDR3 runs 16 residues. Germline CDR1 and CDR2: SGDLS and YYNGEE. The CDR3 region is CASSVQTGVTNEKLFF. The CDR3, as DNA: TGTGCCAGCAGCGTTCAAACAGGGGTAACTAATGAAAAACTGTTTTTT.

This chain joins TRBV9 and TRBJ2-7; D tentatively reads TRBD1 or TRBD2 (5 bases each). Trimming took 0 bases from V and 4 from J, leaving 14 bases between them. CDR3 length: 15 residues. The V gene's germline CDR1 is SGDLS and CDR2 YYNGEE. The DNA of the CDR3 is TGTGCCAGCAGCGTAGAGGGGAGCGCACTTTACGAGCAGTACTTC. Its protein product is CASSVEGSALYEQYF.

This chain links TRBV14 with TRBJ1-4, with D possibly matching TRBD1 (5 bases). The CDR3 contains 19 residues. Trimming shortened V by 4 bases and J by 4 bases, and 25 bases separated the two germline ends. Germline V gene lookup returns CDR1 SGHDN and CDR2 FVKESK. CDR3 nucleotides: TGTGCCAGCAGCCTATCCTACCGACGTAGACAGTCAGATAATGAAAAACTGTTTTTT. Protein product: CASSLSYRRRQSDNEKLFF.

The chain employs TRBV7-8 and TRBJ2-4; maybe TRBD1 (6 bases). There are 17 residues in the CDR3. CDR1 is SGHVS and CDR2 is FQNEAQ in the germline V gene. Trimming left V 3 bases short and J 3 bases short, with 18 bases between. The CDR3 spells CASSFLSTPQGKNIQYF. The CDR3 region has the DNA TGTGCCAGCAGCTTTCTTTCGACCCCACAGGGCAAAAACATTCAGTACTTC.

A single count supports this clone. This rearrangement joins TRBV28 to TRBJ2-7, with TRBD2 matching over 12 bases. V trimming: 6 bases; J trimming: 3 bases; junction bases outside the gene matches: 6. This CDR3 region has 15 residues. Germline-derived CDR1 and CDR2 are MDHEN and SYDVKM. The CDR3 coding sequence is TGTGCCAGCAGCCAACTAGCGGGAGGTCGCTACGAGCAGTACTTC. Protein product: CASSQLAGGRYEQYF.

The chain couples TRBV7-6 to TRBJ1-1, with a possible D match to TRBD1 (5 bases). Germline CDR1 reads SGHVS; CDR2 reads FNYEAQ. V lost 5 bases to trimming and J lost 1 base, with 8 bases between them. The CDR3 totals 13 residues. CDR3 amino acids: CASSVRENTEAFF. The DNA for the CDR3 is TGTGCCAGCAGCGTCAGGGAGAACACTGAAGCTTTCTTT. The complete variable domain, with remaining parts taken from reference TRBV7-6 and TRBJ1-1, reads GAGVSQSPRYKVTKRGQDVALRCDPISGHVSLYWYRQALGQGPEFLTYFNYEAQQDKSGLPNDRFSAERPEGSISTLTIQRTEQRDSAMYRCASSVRENTEAFFGQGTRLTVV.

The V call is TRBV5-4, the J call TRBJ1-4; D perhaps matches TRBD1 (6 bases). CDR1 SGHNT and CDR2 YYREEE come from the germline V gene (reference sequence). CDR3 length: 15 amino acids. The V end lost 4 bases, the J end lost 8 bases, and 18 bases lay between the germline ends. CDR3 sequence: CASSPGRGIGEKLFF. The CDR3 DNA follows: TGTGCCAGCAGCCCTGGAAGGGGGATAGGGGAAAAACTGTTTTTT. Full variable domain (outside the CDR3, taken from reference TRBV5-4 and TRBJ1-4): ETGVTQSPTHLIKTRGQQVTLRCSSQSGHNTVSWYQQALGQGPQFIFQYYREEENGRGNFPPRFSGLQFPNYSSELNVNALELDDSALYLCASSPGRGIGEKLFFGSGTQLSVL.

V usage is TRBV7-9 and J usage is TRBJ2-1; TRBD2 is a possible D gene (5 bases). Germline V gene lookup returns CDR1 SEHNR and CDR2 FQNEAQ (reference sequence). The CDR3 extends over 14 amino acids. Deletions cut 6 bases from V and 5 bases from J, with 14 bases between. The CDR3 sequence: CASRLALPNNEQFF. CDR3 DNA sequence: TGTGCCAGCAGGCTAGCACTACCGAACAATGAGCAGTTCTTC.

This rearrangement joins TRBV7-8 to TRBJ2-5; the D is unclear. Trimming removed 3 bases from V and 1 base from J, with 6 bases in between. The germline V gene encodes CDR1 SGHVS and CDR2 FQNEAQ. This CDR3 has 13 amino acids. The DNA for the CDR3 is TGTGCCAGCAGCTTTCCCGCCCAAGAGACCCAGTACTTC. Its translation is CASSFPAQETQYF.

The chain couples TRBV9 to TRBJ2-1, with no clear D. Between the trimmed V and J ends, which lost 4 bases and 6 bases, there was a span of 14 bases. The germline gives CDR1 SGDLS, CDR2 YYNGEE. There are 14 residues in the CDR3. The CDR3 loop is CASSSASLSNEQFF. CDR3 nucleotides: TGTGCCAGCAGCTCTGCCTCGCTCTCCAATGAGCAGTTCTTC.